This TCR beta chain was identified in a study of shared clonotypes between healthy human individuals. Overall study context: The study enrolled two women and a few men aged 18 to 49. Findings and limits, study-wide: Blood was the sole source, and tissue repertoires probably differ.

With respect to this clone: The antigen is undetermined.

This CDR3 has 11 residues. The ends were cut back, 5 bases at V and 6 bases at J, with 9 bases in the middle. Germline assignment: CDR1 DFQATT and CDR2 SNEGSKA (reference sequence). A deep-level run was used for the assay. Authors' analysis steps: Filtering differed for immunoSEQ, which gave only junction sequences without quality scores. Some clones are missing from TCRdb's copy, which holds only in-frame ones; the method was immunoSEQ multiplex PCR. The D gene and trimming were derived from the DNA, and the V and J assignments and clone size from that table. The sample includes fewer than 600,000 clones, 75% to 85% seen only once; the top ten take 13%.

The V call is TRBV20-1, the J call TRBJ2-3; no clear D. Source material: PBMCs. This TCR derives from a woman aged 40 to 50 in good health. Some clones in this sample may be carry-over from other donors' samples. The CDR3 DNA reads TGCAGTGCTTGTGCGGCTGATACGCAGTATTTT. This gives the protein CSACAADTQYF.